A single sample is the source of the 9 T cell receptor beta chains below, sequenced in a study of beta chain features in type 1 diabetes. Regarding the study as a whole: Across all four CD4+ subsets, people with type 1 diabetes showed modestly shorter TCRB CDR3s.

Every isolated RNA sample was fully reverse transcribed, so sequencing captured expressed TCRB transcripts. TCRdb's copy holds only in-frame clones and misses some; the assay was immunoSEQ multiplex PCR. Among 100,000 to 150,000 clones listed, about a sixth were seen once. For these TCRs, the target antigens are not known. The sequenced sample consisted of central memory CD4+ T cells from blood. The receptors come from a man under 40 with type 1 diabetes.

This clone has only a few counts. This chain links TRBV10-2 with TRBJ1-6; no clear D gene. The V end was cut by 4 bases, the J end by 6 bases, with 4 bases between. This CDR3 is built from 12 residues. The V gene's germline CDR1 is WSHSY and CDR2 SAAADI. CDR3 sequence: CASSGFNSPLHF. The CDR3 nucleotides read TGCGCCAGCAGTGGATTTAATTCACCCCTCCACTTT.

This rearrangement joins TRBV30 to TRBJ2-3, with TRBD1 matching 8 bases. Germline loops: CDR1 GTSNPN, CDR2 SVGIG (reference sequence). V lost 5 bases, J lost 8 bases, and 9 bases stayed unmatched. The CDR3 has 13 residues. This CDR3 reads CAWGTGGFGTQYF. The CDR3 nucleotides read TGTGCCTGGGGGACAGGAGGGTTTGGTACGCAGTATTTT.

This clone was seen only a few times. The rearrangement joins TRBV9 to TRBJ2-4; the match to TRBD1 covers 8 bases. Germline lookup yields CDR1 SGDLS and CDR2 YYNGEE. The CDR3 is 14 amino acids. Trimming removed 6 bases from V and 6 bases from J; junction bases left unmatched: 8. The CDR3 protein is CASNAGGRGNIQYF. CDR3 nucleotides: TGTGCCAGCAACGCAGGGGGCAGGGGAAACATTCAGTACTTC.

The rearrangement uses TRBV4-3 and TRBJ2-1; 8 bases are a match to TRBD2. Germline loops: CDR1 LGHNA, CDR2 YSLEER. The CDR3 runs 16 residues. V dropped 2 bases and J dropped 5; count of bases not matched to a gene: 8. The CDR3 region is CASSQTRGGGHNEQFF. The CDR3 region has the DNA TGCGCCAGCAGCCAAACACGGGGGGGAGGCCACAATGAGCAGTTCTTC.

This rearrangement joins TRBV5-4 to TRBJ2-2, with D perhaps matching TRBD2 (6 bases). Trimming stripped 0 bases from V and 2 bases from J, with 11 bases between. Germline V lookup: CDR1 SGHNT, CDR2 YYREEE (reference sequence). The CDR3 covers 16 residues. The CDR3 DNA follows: TGTGCCAGCAGCTTGGTGGCGACTAGAAACACCGGGGAGCTGTTTTTT. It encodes CASSLVATRNTGELFF.

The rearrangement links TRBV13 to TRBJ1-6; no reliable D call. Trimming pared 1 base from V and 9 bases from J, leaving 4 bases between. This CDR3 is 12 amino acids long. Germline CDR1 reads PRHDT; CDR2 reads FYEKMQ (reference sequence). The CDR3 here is CASSLEGSPLHF. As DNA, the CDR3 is TGTGCCAGCAGCTTAGAGGGTTCACCCCTCCACTTT.

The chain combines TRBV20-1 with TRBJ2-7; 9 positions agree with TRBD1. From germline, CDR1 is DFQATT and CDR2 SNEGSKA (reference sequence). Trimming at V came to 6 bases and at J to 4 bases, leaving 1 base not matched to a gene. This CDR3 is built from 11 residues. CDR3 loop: CSADRGYEQYF. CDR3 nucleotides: TGCAGTGCGGACAGGGGATACGAGCAGTACTTC.

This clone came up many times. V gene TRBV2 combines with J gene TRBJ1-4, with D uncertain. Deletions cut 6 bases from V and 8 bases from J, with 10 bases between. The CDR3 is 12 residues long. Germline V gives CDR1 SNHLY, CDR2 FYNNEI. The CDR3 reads CASRSFREKLFF. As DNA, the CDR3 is TGTGCCAGCAGGAGTTTCAGGGAAAAACTGTTTTTT.

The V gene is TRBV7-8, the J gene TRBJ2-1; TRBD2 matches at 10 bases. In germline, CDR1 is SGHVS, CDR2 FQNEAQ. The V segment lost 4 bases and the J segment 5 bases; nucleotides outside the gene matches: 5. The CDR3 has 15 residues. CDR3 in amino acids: CASSWLAGGDNEQFF. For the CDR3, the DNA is TGTGCCAGCAGCTGGTTAGCGGGGGGAGACAATGAGCAGTTCTTC.